The clone carrying this T cell receptor (beta chain) was recorded a few times. TCRdb's table, derived via immunoSEQ multiplex PCR, lists solely in-frame clones and lacks some. The data contain approximately 150,000 clones, more than 65% of them singletons. Recruitment covered about 26 US areas and drew participants whose ages spanned about 18 to 89 years. Cohort 3 recovered donors had two negative PCRs, clearance, or symptom resolution. The data belong to a study of blood T cell repertoires in COVID-19. Overall study context: The study drew acute and convalescent COVID-19 samples from the United States, Italy and Spain. Sources were T cells, B-cell-depleted T cells, or PBMCs; the material itself was cDNA or gDNA.

V shed 4 bases and J shed 3 bases, with 16 bases lying between them. This CDR3 has 16 amino acids. Germline-derived CDR1 and CDR2 are SGHTA and FQGNSA. Material: PBMCs or T cells enriched from blood (not recorded which). The receptor comes from a man in his sixties who had recovered from COVID-19. J is TRBJ2-1 and V is TRBV7-2; a possible D gene is TRBD2 (5 bases). CDR3 residues: CASSSTSTQIYNEQFF. The CDR3 region has the DNA TGTGCCAGCAGCTCCACTAGTACCCAGATCTACAATGAGCAGTTCTTC.